The entry that follows covers one T cell receptor (beta chain) sequence. V gave up 6 bases and J gave up 3 bases; unmatched junction bases: 5. This CDR3 contains 15 residues. The germline V gene encodes CDR1 MNHNS and CDR2 SASEGT. The data stem from a study of T cell changes during pregnancy in multiple sclerosis. The data were produced by immunoSEQ multiplex PCR, yet TCRdb's version contains in-frame clones alone and is incomplete. The sample carries about 49,000 clones, 85% to 95% recorded once. The receptor was derived from a female donor with multiple sclerosis, enrolled in a pregnancy study. The input for sequencing was CD8+ T cells from peripheral blood mononuclear cells, taken in the first trimester of pregnancy. The chain joins TRBV6-1 to TRBJ2-1; 10 bases map to TRBD2. The CDR3 spells CASRDRLAGYNEQFF. The CDR3 bases are TGTGCCAGCAGGGACCGACTAGCGGGCTACAATGAGCAGTTCTTC.